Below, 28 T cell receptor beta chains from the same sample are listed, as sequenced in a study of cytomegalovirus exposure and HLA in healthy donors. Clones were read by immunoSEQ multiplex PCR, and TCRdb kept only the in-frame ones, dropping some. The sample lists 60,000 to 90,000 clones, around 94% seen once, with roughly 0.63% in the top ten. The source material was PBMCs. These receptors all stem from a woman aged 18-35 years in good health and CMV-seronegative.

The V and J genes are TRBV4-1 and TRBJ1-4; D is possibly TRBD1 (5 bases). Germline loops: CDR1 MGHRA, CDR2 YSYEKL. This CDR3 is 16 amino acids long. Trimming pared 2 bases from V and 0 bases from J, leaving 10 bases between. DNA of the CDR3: TGCGCCAGCAGCCAATTGACAGTTGCAACTAATGAAAAACTGTTTTTT. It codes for CASSQLTVATNEKLFF.

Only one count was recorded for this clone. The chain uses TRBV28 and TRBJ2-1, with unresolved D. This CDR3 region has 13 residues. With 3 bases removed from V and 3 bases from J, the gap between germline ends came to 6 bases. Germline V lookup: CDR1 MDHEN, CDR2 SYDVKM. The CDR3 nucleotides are TGTGCCAGCAGTTTTCAGAACTACAATGAGCAGTTCTTC. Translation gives CASSFQNYNEQFF.

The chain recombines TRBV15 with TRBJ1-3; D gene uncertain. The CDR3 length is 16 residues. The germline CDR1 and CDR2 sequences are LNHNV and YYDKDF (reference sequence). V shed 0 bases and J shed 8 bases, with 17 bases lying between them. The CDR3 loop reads CATSRDRGVPRDTIYF. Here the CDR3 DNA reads TGTGCCACCAGCAGAGATCGGGGTGTGCCCCGGGACACCATATATTTT.

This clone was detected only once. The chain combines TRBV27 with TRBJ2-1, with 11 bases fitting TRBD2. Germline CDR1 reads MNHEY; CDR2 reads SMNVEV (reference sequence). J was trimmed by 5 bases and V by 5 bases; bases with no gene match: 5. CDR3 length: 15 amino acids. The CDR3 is CASSTSGGAHNEQFF. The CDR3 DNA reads TGTGCCAGCAGTACTAGCGGGGGCGCTCACAATGAGCAGTTCTTC.

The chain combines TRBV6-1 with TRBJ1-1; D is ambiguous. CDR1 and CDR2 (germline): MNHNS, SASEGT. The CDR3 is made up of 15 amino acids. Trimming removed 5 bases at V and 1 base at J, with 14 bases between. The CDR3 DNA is TGTGCCAGCAGTCCAAGGACGGGAAAGAACACTGAAGCTTTCTTT. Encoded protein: CASSPRTGKNTEAFF.

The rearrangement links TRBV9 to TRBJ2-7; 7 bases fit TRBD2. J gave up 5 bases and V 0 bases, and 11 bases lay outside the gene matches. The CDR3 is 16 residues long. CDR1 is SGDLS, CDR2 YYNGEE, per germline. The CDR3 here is CASSVGPSVGGNEQYF. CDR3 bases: TGTGCCAGCAGCGTAGGTCCCTCTGTCGGGGGGAACGAGCAGTACTTC.

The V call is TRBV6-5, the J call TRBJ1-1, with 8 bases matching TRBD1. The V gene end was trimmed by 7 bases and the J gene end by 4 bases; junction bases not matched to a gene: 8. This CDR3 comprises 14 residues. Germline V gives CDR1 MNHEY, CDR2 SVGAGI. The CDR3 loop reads CASTTGQGTTEAFF. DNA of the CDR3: TGTGCCAGCACCACCGGACAGGGAACCACTGAAGCTTTCTTT.

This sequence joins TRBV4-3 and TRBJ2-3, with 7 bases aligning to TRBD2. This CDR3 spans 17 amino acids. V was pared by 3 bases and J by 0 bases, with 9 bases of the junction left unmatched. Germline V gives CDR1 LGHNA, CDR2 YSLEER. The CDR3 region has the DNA TGCGCCAGCAGCCAGGAGAGGCTAGCGGCTAGCACAGATACGCAGTATTTT. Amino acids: CASSQERLAASTDTQYF.

Written as DNA, the CDR3 is TGTGCCAGCAGATGGACAGCAACTAATGAAAAACTGTTTTTT. Translated, it gives CASRWTATNEKLFF. The rearrangement links TRBV6-5 to TRBJ1-4; TRBD1 might be the D (6 bases). Germline V gene sequence: CDR1 MNHEY, CDR2 SVGAGI. The V and J ends lost 6 bases and 0 bases respectively, with 8 bases between them. The CDR3 runs to 14 residues.

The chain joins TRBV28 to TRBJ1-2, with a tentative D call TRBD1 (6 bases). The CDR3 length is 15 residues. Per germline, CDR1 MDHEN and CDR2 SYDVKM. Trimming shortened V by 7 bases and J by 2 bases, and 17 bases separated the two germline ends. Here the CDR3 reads CASMGASGTNYGYTF. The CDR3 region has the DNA TGTGCCAGCATGGGGGCCTCGGGGACGAACTATGGCTACACCTTC.

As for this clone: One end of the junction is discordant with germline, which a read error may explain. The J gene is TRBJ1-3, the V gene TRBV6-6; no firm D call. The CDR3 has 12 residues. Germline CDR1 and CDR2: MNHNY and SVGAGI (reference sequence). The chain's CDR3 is CASSSGSDTIYF. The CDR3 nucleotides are TGTGCCAGCAGTTCCGGTAGCGACACAATATATTTT.

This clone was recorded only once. The CDR3 loop is CASSDSIDRGPLHF. The CDR3, as DNA: TGTGCCAGCAGTGACTCAATCGACAGGGGACCCCTCCACTTT. J is TRBJ1-6 and V is TRBV6-4; the match to TRBD1 covers 8 bases. From germline, CDR1 is MRHNA and CDR2 SNTAGT. This CDR3 has 14 amino acids. J gave up 12 bases and V 0 bases, and 4 bases lay outside the gene matches.

CDR3 residues: CASLQQGARGEAFF. In DNA form, the CDR3 reads TGTGCCAGTCTACAACAGGGGGCGCGGGGTGAAGCTTTCTTT. V is TRBV19 and J is TRBJ1-1; TRBD1 aligns across 9 bases. The CDR3 extends over 14 amino acids. With V trimmed by 8 bases and J by 7 bases, 11 bases remained unmatched. Looked up from germline, CDR1 is LNHDA and CDR2 is SQIVND (reference sequence).

CDR3 protein: CASSLPGVDEKLFF. For the CDR3, the DNA is TGTGCCAGCAGTTTACCAGGGGTCGATGAAAAACTGTTTTTT. The chain joins TRBV28 to TRBJ1-4; D may be TRBD1 (6 bases). V shed 2 bases and J shed 6 bases, with 10 bases lying between them. Germline-derived CDR1 and CDR2 are MDHEN and SYDVKM. The CDR3 loop spans 14 amino acids.

CDR3: CASSLLAGVYNEQFF. As DNA, the CDR3 is TGTGCCAGCAGCTTACTAGCGGGGGTCTACAATGAGCAGTTCTTC. The chain is built from TRBV7-2 and TRBJ2-1; 10 bases line up with TRBD2. V trimming: 2 bases; J trimming: 3 bases; junction bases outside the gene matches: 1. Germline CDR1 is SGHTA and CDR2 is FQGNSA. CDR3 size: 15 residues.

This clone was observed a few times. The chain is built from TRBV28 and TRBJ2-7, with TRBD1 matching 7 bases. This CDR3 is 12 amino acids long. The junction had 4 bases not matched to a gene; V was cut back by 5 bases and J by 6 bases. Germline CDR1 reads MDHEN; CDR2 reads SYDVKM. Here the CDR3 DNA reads TGTGCCAGCAGTGACAGGGTACTCGAGCAGTACTTC. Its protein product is CASSDRVLEQYF.

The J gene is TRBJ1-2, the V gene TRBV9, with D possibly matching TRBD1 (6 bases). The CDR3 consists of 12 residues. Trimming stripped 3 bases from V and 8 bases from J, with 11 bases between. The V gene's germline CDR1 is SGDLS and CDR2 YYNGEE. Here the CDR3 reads CASSGPDRGYTF. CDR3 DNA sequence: TGTGCCAGCAGCGGGCCTGACAGGGGCTACACCTTC.

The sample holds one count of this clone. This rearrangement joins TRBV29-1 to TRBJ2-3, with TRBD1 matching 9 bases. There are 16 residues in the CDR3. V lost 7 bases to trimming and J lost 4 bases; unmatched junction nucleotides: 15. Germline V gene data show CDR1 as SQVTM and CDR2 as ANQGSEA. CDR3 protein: CSAGARGQGVADTQYF. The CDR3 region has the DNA TGCAGCGCTGGGGCTCGGGGACAGGGAGTCGCAGATACGCAGTATTTT.

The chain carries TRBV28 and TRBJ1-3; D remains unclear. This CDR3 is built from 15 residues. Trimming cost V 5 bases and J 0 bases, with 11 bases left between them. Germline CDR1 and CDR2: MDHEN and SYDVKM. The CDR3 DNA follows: TGTGCCAGCAGTACCGGTCTTCGCTCTGGAAACACCATATATTTT. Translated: CASSTGLRSGNTIYF.

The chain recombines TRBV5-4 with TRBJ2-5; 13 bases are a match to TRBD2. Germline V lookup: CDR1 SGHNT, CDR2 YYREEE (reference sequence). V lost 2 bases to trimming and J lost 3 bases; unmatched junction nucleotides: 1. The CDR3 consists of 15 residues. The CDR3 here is CASSFGLAGEETQYF. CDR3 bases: TGTGCCAGCAGCTTTGGACTAGCGGGGGAAGAGACCCAGTACTTC. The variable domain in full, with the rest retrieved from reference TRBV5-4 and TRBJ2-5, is ETGVTQSPTHLIKTRGQQVTLRCSSQSGHNTVSWYQQALGQGPQFIFQYYREEENGRGNFPPRFSGLQFPNYSSELNVNALELDDSALYLCASSFGLAGEETQYFGPGTRLLVL.

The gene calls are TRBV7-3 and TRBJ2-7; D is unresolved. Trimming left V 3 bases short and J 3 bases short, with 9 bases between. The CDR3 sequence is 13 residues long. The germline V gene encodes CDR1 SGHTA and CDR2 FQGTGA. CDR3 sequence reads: CASSLARYYEQYF. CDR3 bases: TGTGCCAGCAGCTTGGCCAGATACTACGAGCAGTACTTC.

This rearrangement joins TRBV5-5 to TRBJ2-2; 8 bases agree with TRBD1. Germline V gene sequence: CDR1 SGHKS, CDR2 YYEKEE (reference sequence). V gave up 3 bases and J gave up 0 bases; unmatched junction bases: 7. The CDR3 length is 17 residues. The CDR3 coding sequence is TGTGCCAGCAGCTCCTCAGGGGGCTGGACGAACACCGGGGAGCTGTTTTTT. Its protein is CASSSSGGWTNTGELFF.

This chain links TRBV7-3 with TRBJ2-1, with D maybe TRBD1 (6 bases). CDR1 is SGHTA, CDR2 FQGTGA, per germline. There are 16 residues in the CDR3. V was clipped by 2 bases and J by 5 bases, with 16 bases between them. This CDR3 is CASSLATGTRNNEQFF. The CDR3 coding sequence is TGTGCCAGCAGCTTAGCAACCGGGACACGGAACAATGAGCAGTTCTTC.

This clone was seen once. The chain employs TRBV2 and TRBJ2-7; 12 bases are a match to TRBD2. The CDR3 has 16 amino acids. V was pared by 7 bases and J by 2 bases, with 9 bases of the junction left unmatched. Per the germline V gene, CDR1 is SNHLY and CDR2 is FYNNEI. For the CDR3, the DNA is TGTGCCAGCAATTTCGGGGCTAGCGGGGGGGCCTACGAGCAGTACTTC. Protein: CASNFGASGGAYEQYF.

The DNA for the CDR3 is TGTGCCAGTAGTATGATCTACTCCTATAATTCACCCCTCCACTTT. It codes for CASSMIYSYNSPLHF. V gene TRBV19 combines with J gene TRBJ1-6; D ambiguous. Deletions cut 3 bases from V and 0 bases from J, with 6 bases between. The CDR3 is made up of 15 amino acids. Germline V gene sequence: CDR1 LNHDA, CDR2 SQIVND (reference sequence). Combining the CDR3 with reference TRBV19 and TRBJ1-6 gives the whole variable domain DGGITQSPKYLFRKEGQNVTLSCEQNLNHDAMYWYRQDPGQGLRLIYYSQIVNDFQKGDIAEGYSVSREKKESFPLTVTSAQKNPTAFYLCASSMIYSYNSPLHFGNGTRLTVT.

CDR3 bases: TGTGCCAGCAGCGATTTAGGGGCTAACTATGGCTACACCTTC. It translates to CASSDLGANYGYTF. This chain uses TRBV7-2 with TRBJ1-2, with TRBD1 as a possible D gene (5 bases). This CDR3 has 14 amino acids. The V end lost 5 bases, the J end lost 0 bases, and 10 bases lay between the germline ends. Per the germline V gene, CDR1 is SGHTA and CDR2 is FQGNSA. Using reference TRBV7-2 and TRBJ1-2 for the parts outside the CDR3, the full variable domain is GAGVSQSPSNKVTEKGKDVELRCDPISGHTALYWYRQSLGQGLEFLIYFQGNSAPDKSGLPSDRFSAERTGGSVSTLTIQRTQQEDSAVYLCASSDLGANYGYTFGSGTRLTVV.

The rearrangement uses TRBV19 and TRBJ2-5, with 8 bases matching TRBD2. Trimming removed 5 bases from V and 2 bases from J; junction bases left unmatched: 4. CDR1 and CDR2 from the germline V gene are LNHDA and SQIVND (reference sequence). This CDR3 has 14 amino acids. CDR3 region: CASSRRGGQETQYF. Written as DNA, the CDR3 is TGTGCCAGTAGTCGCCGGGGGGGACAAGAGACCCAGTACTTC.

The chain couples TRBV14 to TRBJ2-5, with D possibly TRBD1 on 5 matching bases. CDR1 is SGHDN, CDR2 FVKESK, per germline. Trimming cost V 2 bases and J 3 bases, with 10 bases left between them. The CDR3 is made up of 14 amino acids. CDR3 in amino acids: CASSQTDSKETQYF. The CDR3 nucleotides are TGTGCCAGCAGCCAAACTGACAGCAAAGAGACCCAGTACTTC.